The 4 T cell receptor beta chains below were found in one sample sequenced in a study of T cells in Graves' hyperthyroidism and ophthalmopathy. Using RNA transcripts as the source, TCR beta CDR3 regions were amplified. HTBI primers were used for first-round RT-PCR of the TCR CDR3. TCRdb re-called the multiplex PCR reads with MiXCR, one entry per CDR3 protein. The data show more than 300,000 distinct CDR3 sequences, around 13% seen once. The material sequenced was blood. These receptors were taken from a woman aged 18-30 years with Graves' hyperthyroidism.

This clonotype has ten or more counts. The DNA for the CDR3 is TGTGCCAGCAGCGTGGGAAATTCCAACACAGATACGCAGTATTTT. This codes for CASSVGNSNTDTQYF. The V gene is TRBV5-6, the J gene TRBJ2-3; no clear D. The CDR3 contains 15 residues. Trimming removed 4 bases from V and 2 bases from J, with 14 bases in between. Germline assignment: CDR1 SGHDT and CDR2 YYEEEE.

With regard to this clonotype: A much larger clone differs from this one at a single base, so this may be a read error. V gene TRBV9 combines with J gene TRBJ2-3; a weak D match, TRBD2 (5 bases). Germline assignment: CDR1 SGDLS and CDR2 YYNGEE. CDR3 length: 14 residues. CDR3 in DNA: TGTGCCGGCAGCGAGCCGAGAGCGGCAGATACGCAGTATTTT. Translated: CAGSEPRAADTQYF. The full variable domain, in which reference TRBV9 and TRBJ2-3 provide the parts outside the CDR3, is DSGVTQTPKHLITATGQRVTLRCSPRSGDLSVYWYQQSLDQGLQFLIQYYNGEERAKGNILERFSAQQFPDLHSELNLSSLELGDSALYFCAGSEPRAADTQYFGPGTRLTVL.

This clonotype showed up many times. V usage is TRBV7-2 and J usage is TRBJ2-1, with D maybe TRBD1 (5 bases). Trimming took off 3 bases at V and 7 bases at J, with 16 bases between the two ends. The CDR3 is 15 amino acids. Germline V gene lookup returns CDR1 SGHTA and CDR2 FQGNSA. The DNA for the CDR3 is TGTGCCAGCAGCTTTCTCCGTCTCAGGGAAAATGAGCAGTTCTTC. The encoded protein is CASSFLRLRENEQFF.

The chain employs TRBV6-1 and TRBJ1-1, with TRBD1 matching 7 bases. The germline gives CDR1 MNHNS, CDR2 SASEGT. The CDR3 has 14 residues. The junction had 12 bases not matched to a gene; V was cut back by 5 bases and J by 9 bases. CDR3 DNA sequence: TGTGCCAGCAGTACCGCCGATCAGGGGGGGAAAGCTTTCTTT. Its protein product is CASSTADQGGKAFF.